Included here is one TCR beta chain sequence, with context. As handled by the study authors: Amplification with reference gene primers provided the estimates of nucleated cell counts. TCRdb's copy holds only in-frame clones and misses some; the assay was immunoSEQ multiplex PCR. D and trimming were read from the DNA, whereas the V and J calls and clone size are those reported in that table. The table records a few hundred thousand clones, 85% to 90% of them present only once. This record comes from a study of blood T cell repertoires in COVID-19. Turning to the study itself: The United States, Italy and Spain provided the acute and convalescent COVID-19 samples.

Patients of the Seattle cohort, enrolled during active infection, were followed longitudinally. This CDR3 contains 15 residues. The V gene lost 3 bases and the J gene lost 5 bases, with 17 bases spanning the gap. CDR1 and CDR2 (germline): MDHEN, SYDVKM. The clonotype was recovered from a woman aged 25 to 45 with COVID-19, enrolled during active disease. The V gene is TRBV28, the J gene TRBJ2-7; maybe TRBD2 (5 bases). Material for sequencing was peripheral blood. The chain's CDR3 is CASSLYRTFGNEQYF. The CDR3 DNA is TGTGCCAGCAGTTTGTATCGGACCTTCGGGAACGAGCAGTACTTC.